The 22 T cell receptor beta chains given below trace back to one sample, sequenced in a study of blood T cell repertoires in COVID-19. Assay: immunoSEQ multiplex PCR; the TCRdb copy retains only in-frame clones and omits some. The data contain 200,000 to 250,000 clones, about nine tenths of them singletons. Sequenced input: PBMCs or T cells enriched from blood (not recorded which). The receptors shown here come from a woman between 25 and 40 years old with acute COVID-19.

The V gene is TRBV6-5, the J gene TRBJ1-4; 8 bases match TRBD1. The CDR3 covers 14 residues. The V segment lost 5 bases and the J segment 8 bases; nucleotides outside the gene matches: 7. CDR1 and CDR2 (germline): MNHEY, SVGAGI. As DNA, the CDR3 is TGTGCCAGCAGTCGTACAGGGGGTGGCGAAAAACTGTTTTTT. The encoded protein is CASSRTGGGEKLFF.

The chain has TRBV9 and TRBJ1-6; 11 bases map to TRBD1. The V and J ends lost 2 bases and 4 bases, in that order; junction bases with no gene match: 5. Germline V lookup: CDR1 SGDLS, CDR2 YYNGEE. CDR3 length equals 17 residues. The CDR3 region is CASSVDGTGGYNSPLHF. The CDR3, as DNA: TGTGCCAGCAGCGTTGATGGGACAGGGGGTTATAATTCACCCCTCCACTTT.

The CDR3 DNA follows: TGTGCCAGCAGCGAGGTTTGGGGACAGAATCAGCCCCAGCATTTT. It codes for CASSEVWGQNQPQHF. This chain uses TRBV2 with TRBJ1-5; 7 nucleotides agree with TRBD1. The germline CDR1 and CDR2 sequences are SNHLY and FYNNEI. The CDR3 runs 15 residues. V lost 6 bases to trimming and J lost 4 bases; unmatched junction nucleotides: 9.

The rearrangement links TRBV5-1 to TRBJ1-4, with TRBD1 matching 10 bases. Germline V gene sequence: CDR1 SGHRS, CDR2 YFSETQ. This CDR3 region has 15 residues. V gave up 4 bases and J gave up 8 bases; unmatched junction bases: 8. The CDR3 DNA sequence: TGCGCCAGCAGCGAGACAGGGGGCGCGGAGGAAAAACTGTTTTTT. The encoded protein is CASSETGGAEEKLFF.

This sequence joins TRBV7-2 and TRBJ2-5; 8 nucleotides agree with TRBD2. The V gene's germline CDR1 is SGHTA and CDR2 FQGNSA. Unmatched junction bases numbered 16, after V lost 5 bases and J lost 5 bases. This CDR3 comprises 17 residues. CDR3: CASSRKTVAGSGETQYF. The DNA of the CDR3 is TGTGCCAGCAGCAGAAAAACGGTAGCGGGATCGGGTGAGACCCAGTACTTC.

In its sample, this clone was seen a few times. The J gene is TRBJ2-2, the V gene TRBV9; D not resolved. The ends were cut back, 0 bases at V and 1 base at J, with 4 bases in the middle. Germline CDR1 is SGDLS and CDR2 is YYNGEE. The CDR3 is 14 amino acids. Here the CDR3 DNA reads TGTGCCAGCAGCGTAGGGCTGAACACCGGGGAGCTGTTTTTT. This translates into CASSVGLNTGELFF.

The chain employs TRBV11-2 and TRBJ1-1, with D possibly matching TRBD1 (5 bases). This CDR3 has 15 amino acids. Germline values: CDR1 SGHAT, CDR2 FQNNGV. Trimming removed 2 bases at V and 2 bases at J, with 12 bases between. The CDR3: CASSLYQGTNTEAFF. CDR3 DNA: TGTGCCAGCAGCTTATACCAGGGTACCAACACTGAAGCTTTCTTT.

CDR3 DNA sequence: TGCAGCCTTACAGGGTCAGCCTACAATGAGCAGTTCTTC. As protein: CSLTGSAYNEQFF. The chain links TRBV29-1 to TRBJ2-1; D possibly corresponds to TRBD1 (6 bases). The germline V and J ends were trimmed by 8 bases and 2 bases, with 13 bases remaining between them. Germline CDR1 SQVTM, CDR2 ANQGSEA. CDR3 length: 13 residues.

This rearrangement joins TRBV12-3 or TRBV12-4 to TRBJ1-1, with D unresolved. V shed 2 bases and J shed 2 bases, with 6 bases lying between them. The CDR3 covers 13 residues. The CDR3 spells CASSLMANTEAFF. DNA of the CDR3: TGTGCCAGCAGTTTAATGGCTAACACTGAAGCTTTCTTT.

This chain joins TRBV29-1 and TRBJ1-1; no reliable D call. The V gene lost 7 bases and the J gene lost 3 bases, with 12 bases spanning the gap. Germline V gene sequence: CDR1 SQVTM, CDR2 ANQGSEA. CDR3 length equals 12 residues. This CDR3 reads CSGNDGDTEAFF. The DNA for the CDR3 is TGCAGCGGGAACGACGGGGACACTGAAGCTTTCTTT.

The sample holds one count of this clone. The chain links TRBV20-1 to TRBJ1-6; D unresolved. Trimming pared 1 base from V and 14 bases from J, leaving 9 bases between. Looked up from germline, CDR1 is DFQATT and CDR2 is SNEGSKA (reference sequence). There are 11 residues in the CDR3. The CDR3 reads CSARGKEALHF. The CDR3 DNA reads as TGCAGTGCTAGAGGGAAGGAGGCCCTCCACTTT.

Only a few counts were recorded for this clone. A read error may account for a junction end that differs from germline. CDR3 sequence (DNA): TGTGCCAGCAGGTTAGACAGGGGGAACGAGCAGTACTTC. It codes for CASRLDRGNEQYF. This chain uses TRBV11-1 with TRBJ2-7; 9 bases are shared with TRBD1. The CDR3 covers 13 residues. From germline, CDR1 is SGHAT and CDR2 FQDESV (reference sequence).

This clone was observed a single time. The rearrangement joins TRBV28 to TRBJ2-3; D is perhaps TRBD1 (6 bases). Germline lookup yields CDR1 MDHEN and CDR2 SYDVKM. CDR3 size: 16 residues. V was clipped by 3 bases and J by 4 bases, with 17 bases between them. CDR3 protein: CASSLLPGAIADTQYF. The CDR3 DNA is TGTGCCAGCAGTTTGTTGCCAGGGGCTATTGCAGATACGCAGTATTTT.

This rearrangement joins TRBV27 to TRBJ2-3; perhaps TRBD1 as D (6 bases). V was pared by 5 bases and J by 2 bases, with 14 bases between. The CDR3 runs 15 residues. In germline, CDR1 is MNHEY, CDR2 SMNVEV (reference sequence). The CDR3 DNA reads TGTGCCAGCAGTCTACAGGGAACTTCCACAGATACGCAGTATTTT. It is translated as CASSLQGTSTDTQYF.

The gene calls are TRBV4-3 and TRBJ1-3; unclear D gene. V gave up 0 bases and J gave up 4 bases, with 7 bases separating them. Per germline, CDR1 LGHNA and CDR2 YSLEER. The CDR3 is made up of 14 amino acids. The CDR3 region is CASSQEERGNTIYF. The DNA of the CDR3 is TGCGCCAGCAGCCAAGAAGAGAGAGGAAACACCATATATTTT.

The gene calls are TRBV12-3 or TRBV12-4 and TRBJ2-7; tentative D call: TRBD2 (6 bases). With 5 bases removed from V and 6 bases from J, the gap between germline ends came to 11 bases. The CDR3 spans 12 residues. The CDR3 nucleotides are TGTGCCAGCAGTCCCCAGGGAGGCGAGCAGTACTTC. Amino acid sequence: CASSPQGGEQYF.

This chain joins TRBV5-8 and TRBJ2-2; perhaps TRBD2 as D (5 bases). V was clipped by 5 bases and J by 5 bases, with 13 bases between them. This CDR3 is 14 amino acids long. Germline V lookup: CDR1 SGHTS, CDR2 YDEGEE. The DNA of the CDR3 is TGTGCCAGCAGTGGGAGAGCAGGAACCGGGGAGCTGTTTTTT. This sequence encodes CASSGRAGTGELFF.

V and J are TRBV4-1 and TRBJ2-5, with a tentative D call TRBD2 (6 bases). V lost 1 base to trimming and J lost 5 bases, with 11 bases between them. The CDR3 runs 14 residues. CDR1 and CDR2 (germline): MGHRA, YSYEKL. The CDR3 is CASSQAGVAETQYF. The CDR3 DNA sequence: TGCGCCAGCAGCCAAGCGGGGGTAGCGGAGACCCAGTACTTC.

This clone has just a few counts. The J gene is TRBJ2-7, the V gene TRBV6-5, with 11 bases aligning to TRBD1. The trim removed 8 bases at V and 6 bases at J, leaving 9 bases unmatched. The CDR3 is 14 amino acids. Per germline, CDR1 MNHEY and CDR2 SVGAGI. The CDR3 sequence is CASATGTGGSEQYF. For the CDR3, the DNA is TGTGCCAGCGCCACCGGGACAGGGGGTTCCGAGCAGTACTTC.

The chain employs TRBV7-2 and TRBJ1-1; 9 bases agree with TRBD1. The germline V gene encodes CDR1 SGHTA and CDR2 FQGNSA. The CDR3 contains 16 residues. V lost 5 bases to trimming and J lost 1 base; unmatched junction nucleotides: 8. Written as DNA, the CDR3 is TGTGCCAGCAGCCCCGGGACAGGGCCCCGGAACACTGAAGCTTTCTTT. Protein product: CASSPGTGPRNTEAFF.

This sequence joins TRBV18 and TRBJ2-7; D possibly corresponds to TRBD2 (5 bases). This CDR3 is 15 amino acids long. V was clipped by 4 bases and J by 0 bases, with 13 bases between them. Germline V gives CDR1 KGHSH, CDR2 LQKENI. The CDR3, as DNA: TGTGCCAGCTCACGGCAGAGCGGTAGCTCCTACGAGCAGTACTTC. Translating it yields CASSRQSGSSYEQYF.

The chain uses TRBV18 and TRBJ2-7, with a tentative D call TRBD1 (5 bases). Trimming removed 5 bases at V and 4 bases at J, with 12 bases between. The length of the CDR3 is 13 residues. Germline V gene sequence: CDR1 KGHSH, CDR2 LQKENI. CDR3 protein: CASSKTGRYEQYF. The CDR3 DNA reads as TGTGCCAGCTCAAAAACAGGTCGGTACGAGCAGTACTTC.